A selection of T cell receptor beta chains follows, all from one sample in a study of T cells expressing NK-cell markers. TCRdb reprocessed the 5' RACE reads and stores each CDR3 protein as one record, lacking DNA. The sample totals under 500,000 distinct CDR3 sequences. The specimen sequenced was blood T cells: a sorted CD56 or NKG2C T cell subset, CD4+ or CD8+ T cells, or bulk PBMC T cells (not recorded which). The origin of the receptors is a woman between 18 and 70 years old in good health. Each CDR3 is given with its conserved first and last residue.

j_call: TRBJ2-1; v_call: TRBV2; cdr3_aa: CASSPNLLAGYNEQFF
j_call: TRBJ2-3; v_call: TRBV11-2; cdr3_aa: CASSRSGGRSDTQYF
j_call: TRBJ2-3; v_call: TRBV9; cdr3_aa: CASSVEGGLEDTQYF
j_call: TRBJ1-5; v_call: TRBV12-3/TRBV12-4; cdr3_aa: CASSFWQAEPNQPQHF
j_call: TRBJ2-2; v_call: TRBV6-2/TRBV6-3; cdr3_aa: CASSSSGVNTGELFF
j_call: TRBJ2-5; v_call: TRBV29-1; cdr3_aa: CSVERRSYPRETQYF
j_call: TRBJ1-1; v_call: TRBV12-3/TRBV12-4; cdr3_aa: CASSTTGRTEAFF
j_call: TRBJ2-5; v_call: TRBV20-1; cdr3_aa: CSARPRGKKQETQYF
j_call: TRBJ1-3; v_call: TRBV9; cdr3_aa: CASSVGSAPAGNTIYF
j_call: TRBJ2-2; v_call: TRBV10-1; cdr3_aa: CASSDGNTGELFF
j_call: TRBJ2-7; v_call: TRBV27; cdr3_aa: CASSLAGDTYEQYF
j_call: TRBJ1-5; v_call: TRBV20-1; cdr3_aa: CSARREGLGNQPQHF
j_call: TRBJ2-1; v_call: TRBV7-7; cdr3_aa: CASSMTSGAGNEQFF
j_call: TRBJ1-1; v_call: TRBV6-5; cdr3_aa: CASSYGIFNTEAFF